This TCR beta chain was observed in a study of T cell responses to AZD1222 COVID-19 vaccine. Measured with immunoSEQ multiplex PCR; TCRdb has only the in-frame clones, and not every one. Here the sample spans about 120,000 clones, about nine tenths being singletons. This CDR3 comprises 15 residues. The germline gives CDR1 SGHDT, CDR2 YYEEEE. Trimming took 5 bases from V and 7 from J, leaving 21 bases between them. The sample holds one count of this clone. Its target is not known. Findings and limits, study-wide: Most donors were white British and more were female, and clonal diversity was possibly underestimated.

V usage is TRBV5-6 and J usage is TRBJ1-1; no clear D gene. The receptor was isolated from an adult who received the MenACWY meningococcal vaccine as a control. The sequenced sample was peripheral blood, obtained 28 days after the second dose of the MenACWY control vaccine. The CDR3 bases are TGTGCCAGCAGACCCCGGGGTGGGAGTAAGAGTGAAGCTTTCTTT. It is translated as CASRPRGGSKSEAFF.